This T cell receptor (beta chain) originates from a study of T cells in Graves' hyperthyroidism and ophthalmopathy. This clonotype was counted many times. The CDR3 has 13 amino acids. V lost 5 bases and J 2 bases, leaving 9 bases between the germline ends. Germline V gives CDR1 MNHNS, CDR2 SASEGT. TCR beta CDR3 sequences were amplified from RNA transcripts. The HTBI set primed first-round TCR CDR3 RT-PCR. TCRdb reprocessed the multiplex PCR reads via MiXCR and lists one record per CDR3 protein. The sample carries 300,000 to 450,000 distinct CDR3 sequences, about 14% recorded once. It was uncontrolled infection, other autoimmune disease, pregnancy or lactation that excluded patients.

The sample consisted of blood. This clonotype was sampled from a woman aged 30 to 39 with Graves' ophthalmopathy. V and J are TRBV6-1 and TRBJ1-2; TRBD1 might be the D (6 bases). The CDR3 here is CASSYTGNYGYTF. The CDR3 bases are TGTGCCAGCAGTTATACAGGGAACTATGGCTACACCTTC.